This T cell receptor beta chain was recorded in a study of blood T cell repertoires in COVID-19. About the study: T cells, B-cell-depleted T cells, or PBMCs supplied cDNA or gDNA.

The table came from immunoSEQ multiplex PCR; TCRdb's copy has only in-frame clones and leaves some out. The sample carries about 480,000 clones, 88% recorded once. This CDR3 spans 17 amino acids. Germline loops: CDR1 SGHRS, CDR2 YFSETQ. V dropped 0 bases and J dropped 4 bases, with 19 bases sitting between them. The study drew participants aged about 18 to 95 years from some 25 US areas. Cohort placement rested on clinical history that participants reported themselves. Recovered status applied to Cohort 3 donors who had two consecutive negative PCRs. It also applied to those with clearance or with symptom resolution. This clone has just a few counts.

This receptor was obtained from a woman in her forties who had recovered from COVID-19. The chain uses TRBV5-1 and TRBJ1-2; D might be TRBD1 (5 bases). The sequencing input was PBMCs or T cells enriched from blood (not recorded which). CDR3 in DNA: TGCGCCAGCAGCTTGGCCGGGGGTGGAGGGATTGGCTATGGCTACACCTTC. Translating gives CASSLAGGGGIGYGYTF.